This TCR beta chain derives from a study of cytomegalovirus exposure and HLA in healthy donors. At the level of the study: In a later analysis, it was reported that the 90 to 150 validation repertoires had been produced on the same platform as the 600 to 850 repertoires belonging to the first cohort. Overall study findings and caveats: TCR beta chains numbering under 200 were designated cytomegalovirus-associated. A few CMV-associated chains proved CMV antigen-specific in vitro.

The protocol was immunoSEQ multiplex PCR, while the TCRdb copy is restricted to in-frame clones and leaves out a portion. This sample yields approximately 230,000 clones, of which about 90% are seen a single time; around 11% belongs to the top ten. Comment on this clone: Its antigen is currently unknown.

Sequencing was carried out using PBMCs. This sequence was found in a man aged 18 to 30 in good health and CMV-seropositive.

The CDR3 is CASSRTQGPFYGYTF. In DNA form, the CDR3 reads TGTGCCAGCAGCCGAACTCAGGGTCCCTTCTATGGCTACACCTTC. J is TRBJ1-2 and V is TRBV11-2; D perhaps matches TRBD1 (5 bases). This CDR3 contains 15 residues. Trimming stripped 5 bases from V and 4 bases from J, with 17 bases between. Germline V gives CDR1 SGHAT, CDR2 FQNNGV.